These 13 T cell receptor beta chains came from one sample sequenced in a study of cytomegalovirus exposure and HLA in healthy donors. Data came from immunoSEQ multiplex PCR; TCRdb stores just in-frame clones and leaves some out. The sample consists of about 200,000 clones, about 82% of them appearing once. The sequenced material came from PBMCs. The receptors were gathered from a woman under 30 in good health and CMV-seronegative.

J is TRBJ2-7 and V is TRBV7-9; 9 positions match TRBD1. Germline V gene data show CDR1 as SEHNR and CDR2 as FQNEAQ (reference sequence). V was pared by 8 bases and J by 6 bases, with 8 bases of the junction left unmatched. The CDR3 is 13 residues long. The CDR3 region is CASARGTGLEQYF. For the CDR3, the DNA is TGTGCCAGCGCCAGGGGGACAGGGCTCGAGCAGTACTTC.

CDR3 protein: CAAVGGVYEQYF. The CDR3 nucleotides are TGTGCCGCGGTTGGGGGGGTCTACGAGCAGTACTTC. The V call is TRBV6-1, the J call TRBJ2-7; 7 bases line up with TRBD2. V lost 11 bases, J lost 3 bases, and 7 bases stayed unmatched. CDR3 size: 12 residues. From germline, CDR1 is MNHNS and CDR2 SASEGT.

This clone was seen only a few times. The V call is TRBV10-3, the J call TRBJ1-2, with D possibly being TRBD1 (6 bases). CDR1 ENHRY and CDR2 SYGVKD come from the germline V gene. The CDR3 covers 15 residues. V dropped 5 bases and J dropped 4 bases, with 17 bases sitting between them. The CDR3 DNA is TGTGCCATCAGTAGCCTTCCAACAGGGACCTATGGCTACACCTTC. Translated, it gives CAISSLPTGTYGYTF.

The V gene is TRBV4-2, the J gene TRBJ2-2; TRBD2 matches at 9 bases. The CDR3 is 14 amino acids. Germline V gene lookup returns CDR1 LGHNA and CDR2 YNFKEQ. The V segment lost 2 bases and the J segment 5 bases; nucleotides outside the gene matches: 0. The CDR3 sequence: CASSQTSGTGELFF. CDR3 bases: TGTGCCAGCAGCCAAACTAGCGGGACCGGGGAGCTGTTTTTT.

The J gene is TRBJ1-2, the V gene TRBV5-4; 9 bases line up with TRBD1. This CDR3 spans 16 amino acids. Germline V gene sequence: CDR1 SGHNT, CDR2 YYREEE (reference sequence). The trim removed 0 bases at V and 5 bases at J, leaving 8 bases unmatched. The CDR3 bases are TGTGCCAGCAGCTTGGCCAGGGGACAGGGCGGATATGGCTACACCTTC. Its protein is CASSLARGQGGYGYTF. Combining the CDR3 with reference TRBV5-4 and TRBJ1-2 gives the whole variable domain ETGVTQSPTHLIKTRGQQVTLRCSSQSGHNTVSWYQQALGQGPQFIFQYYREEENGRGNFPPRFSGLQFPNYSSELNVNALELDDSALYLCASSLARGQGGYGYTFGSGTRLTVV.

J is TRBJ1-1 and V is TRBV23-1, with 8 bases aligning to TRBD1. TRBV23-1 falls under the ORF class, with uncertain function. The CDR3 runs 15 residues. The V gene end was trimmed by 7 bases and the J gene end by 1 base; junction bases not matched to a gene: 8. The CDR3 protein is CASKVRGLENTEAFF. DNA for the CDR3: TGCGCCAGCAAGGTCAGGGGGCTCGAGAACACTGAAGCTTTCTTT.

This chain joins TRBV27 and TRBJ2-1; 8 nucleotides agree with TRBD1. Looked up from germline, CDR1 is MNHEY and CDR2 is SMNVEV (reference sequence). The CDR3 is 16 residues long. V dropped 5 bases and J dropped 0; count of bases not matched to a gene: 6. CDR3: CASSPHRGNSYNEQFF. The CDR3 DNA follows: TGTGCCAGCAGTCCACACAGGGGGAACTCCTACAATGAGCAGTTCTTC.

The V gene is TRBV30, the J gene TRBJ2-5; 7 bases map to TRBD1. J lost 5 bases, V lost 2 bases, and 8 bases had no gene match. Germline CDR1 and CDR2: GTSNPN and SVGIG (reference sequence). The CDR3 contains 14 residues. The CDR3 region is CAWSKGQSRETQYF. In nucleotides, the CDR3 is TGTGCCTGGAGTAAGGGACAGTCACGGGAGACCCAGTACTTC.

This chain connects TRBV11-2 to TRBJ1-2; D not certain. The V end lost 5 bases, the J end lost 2 bases, and 12 bases lay between the germline ends. Per the germline V gene, CDR1 is SGHAT and CDR2 is FQNNGV. The CDR3 consists of 14 residues. CDR3 amino acids: CASSLYFRNYGYTF. DNA of the CDR3: TGTGCCAGCAGCCTTTATTTCAGGAACTATGGCTACACCTTC.

This chain uses TRBV6-1 with TRBJ2-3, with 11 bases aligning to TRBD2. V lost 6 bases to trimming and J lost 5 bases; unmatched junction nucleotides: 7. This CDR3 has 15 residues. Germline CDR1 is MNHNS and CDR2 is SASEGT. CDR3 residues: CASSVLAGAGDTQYF. CDR3 DNA: TGTGCCAGCAGCGTACTAGCGGGAGCAGGAGATACGCAGTATTTT.

The genes are TRBV7-6 and TRBJ2-7; TRBD1 matches 9 bases. V lost 0 bases to trimming and J lost 5 bases; unmatched junction nucleotides: 5. The length of the CDR3 is 15 residues. CDR1 and CDR2 from the germline V gene are SGHVS and FNYEAQ. In nucleotides, the CDR3 is TGTGCCAGCAGCTTAGCAGGGACAGGGAGTCACGAGCAGTACTTC. Its protein product is CASSLAGTGSHEQYF.

This chain uses TRBV6-1 with TRBJ1-4; D might be TRBD1 (6 bases). The CDR3 runs to 14 residues. Germline lookup yields CDR1 MNHNS and CDR2 SASEGT. The V and J ends lost 6 bases and 7 bases respectively, with 15 bases between them. CDR3 region: CASSAGDVGEKLFF. The CDR3 region has the DNA TGTGCCAGCAGCGCAGGGGACGTGGGTGAAAAACTGTTTTTT.

This clone was observed once. The J gene is TRBJ2-3, the V gene TRBV5-1; 9 bases line up with TRBD1. The CDR3 consists of 16 residues. Trimming cost V 5 bases and J 2 bases; bases outside gene matches: 9. Germline lookup yields CDR1 SGHRS and CDR2 YFSETQ. In DNA, the CDR3 is TGCGCCAGCAGACTACAGGGGGCGGACCTCACAGATACGCAGTATTTT. Its protein is CASRLQGADLTDTQYF.